The source of this T cell receptor (beta chain) is a study of control samples from healthy donors and cancer patients. The CDR3 is 13 amino acids. V dropped 3 bases and J dropped 8 bases, with 14 bases sitting between them. Germline V CDR1 and CDR2: SGDLS, YYNGEE. Profiled with immunoSEQ multiplex PCR; TCRdb holds only in-frame clones, not every one. The sample holds about 180,000 clones, around 89% seen once. Sequencing used blood. The receptor's source is a woman aged 50 to 60 in good health. The chain joins TRBV9 to TRBJ1-2; a weak D match, TRBD1 (5 bases). The CDR3 bases are TGTGCCAGCAGCGCAACGAGGGGTTACGGCTACACCTTC. Amino acids: CASSATRGYGYTF. The full variable domain, completed using reference TRBV9 and TRBJ1-2, is DSGVTQTPKHLITATGQRVTLRCSPRSGDLSVYWYQQSLDQGLQFLIQYYNGEERAKGNILERFSAQQFPDLHSELNLSSLELGDSALYFCASSATRGYGYTFGSGTRLTVV.